This T cell receptor beta chain originates from a study of PD-L1 blockade in urothelial cancer. Study-wide context: Analyses used blood from 3 weeks (second dose) and 6 weeks after treatment start. Blood samples contained a median 141,255 T cells. Study findings and constraints: Tumor-associated TCR clones expanded more in blood at 3 weeks in patients with durable benefit.

Time point of the sample: pretreatment peripheral blood. In regard to this clone: The antigen remains undetermined.

Trimming took 3 bases from V and 3 from J; bases not matched to a gene: 4. CDR1 is MNHEY and CDR2 is SMNVEV in the germline V gene (reference sequence). This CDR3 comprises 16 residues. Each PCR contained spiked-in synthetic TCR analog templates. Method: immunoSEQ multiplex PCR; TCRdb's copy keeps in-frame clones and lacks some. The sample includes around 130,000 clones, approximately 84% of them seen just once. This clonotype originated in a man over 45 with urothelial cancer. This chain joins TRBV27 and TRBJ2-3; TRBD2 matches 12 bases. Specimen: PBMCs, collected around atezolizumab (anti-PD-L1) treatment. The CDR3 DNA follows: TGTGCCAGCAGTTTGACTAGCGGGAGTCCGACAGATACGCAGTATTTT. It yields the protein CASSLTSGSPTDTQYF.